This T cell receptor (beta chain) was identified during a study of T cell responses to AZD1222 COVID-19 vaccine. On the study more broadly: Samples with a second dose at about 4 or about 12 weeks were pooled together. Regarding the study as a whole: The study found vaccine-associated CD4 TCRs spanning spike, dominant at 160-218 and 743-854. Of spike-specific TCRs, nearly half reportedly target regions left unmutated in variants. Scientists sampled the repertoires only once the peak T cell response had passed.

A word on this clone: Its antigen is undetermined.

Clones were sequenced by immunoSEQ multiplex PCR, and TCRdb holds only the in-frame ones, with some missing. The repertoire consists of 120,000 or so clones, with about 89% occurring once and the leading ten covering about 29%. Trimming removed 2 bases at V and 0 bases at J, with 7 bases between. From germline, CDR1 is SGHAT and CDR2 FQNNGV. This CDR3 spans 15 amino acids. The clonotype was recovered from an adult in good health. The source was peripheral blood, collected on day 0 of AZD1222 vaccination. V and J are TRBV11-2 and TRBJ2-2, with D perhaps matching TRBD1 (6 bases). CDR3 loop: CASSLPGANTGELFF. For the CDR3, the DNA is TGTGCCAGCAGCTTACCAGGGGCGAACACCGGGGAGCTGTTTTTT.